The clone carrying this TCR beta chain was found a few times. Trimming removed 8 bases at V and 10 bases at J, with 18 bases between. This CDR3 region has 13 residues. From germline, CDR1 is LGHDT and CDR2 YNNKEL (reference sequence). These data are taken from a study of T cell repertoires in cytomegalovirus infection. Study context: Both CMV infection and a matching HLA type were indicated by public TCR beta signatures.

TCRdb ran MiXCR on the reads and lists one entry per CDR3 protein. The table has approximately 700,000 distinct CDR3 sequences, less than 40% seen once; the top ten hold roughly 2.8%. V usage is TRBV3-1 and J usage is TRBJ1-3; possible D gene TRBD1, 6 bases. This sequence was found in a human donor in good health (CMV status not recorded). Some clones in this sample may be carry-over from other donors' samples. Sequencing used PBMCs. The CDR3 region has the DNA TGTGCCAGCGGCTTCAATGGACAGCCAACCATATATTTT. It translates to CASGFNGQPTIYF.